This T cell receptor (beta chain) is from a study of post-analysis software for immune sequencing data. TCR beta libraries were prepared from cDNA with unique molecular identifiers. TCRdb redid the calling of the PCR reads with MiXCR, one entry per CDR3 protein. Among hundreds of thousands of distinct CDR3 sequences listed, approximately 53% were seen once. About this clonotype: No antigen is known for it.

Study-wide results and limits: Strong co-clustering by F measure linked samples that shared a preparation batch. Compared with controls, patients had more of 4 to 6 TRBV segments, including TRBV5-6, TRBV5-1 and TRBV20-1.

This CDR3 comprises 13 residues. V lost 7 bases to trimming and J lost 3 bases; unmatched junction nucleotides: 8. CDR1 SQVTM and CDR2 ANQGSEA come from the germline V gene. The clonotype was recovered from a girl aged 5-17 years with multiple sclerosis. What was sequenced was blood. The V call is TRBV29-1, the J call TRBJ2-7; TRBD1 aligns across 8 bases. CDR3 DNA: TGCAGCGCCACAGGGGGGACCGGCTACGAGCAGTACTTC. Its translation is CSATGGTGYEQYF.